The entry below describes one T cell receptor beta chain. V lost 1 base, J lost 1 base, and 13 bases lay in between. The germline gives CDR1 SGHAT, CDR2 FQNNGV. CDR3 length: 16 amino acids. Sequenced by immunoSEQ multiplex PCR; TCRdb stores in-frame clones only, minus some. The table has hundreds of thousands of clones, more than 80% seen once; the top ten hold 5% to 7%. The data belong to a study of control samples from healthy donors and cancer patients. The TCR sequence derives from a man aged 35 to 55 with head and neck cancer. The specimen sequenced was PBMCs. The chain is built from TRBV11-2 and TRBJ1-1; a weak D match, TRBD1 (5 bases). This CDR3 reads CASSLVIGGENTEAFF. The DNA for the CDR3 is TGTGCCAGCAGCTTAGTTATTGGGGGGGAGAACACTGAAGCTTTCTTT.